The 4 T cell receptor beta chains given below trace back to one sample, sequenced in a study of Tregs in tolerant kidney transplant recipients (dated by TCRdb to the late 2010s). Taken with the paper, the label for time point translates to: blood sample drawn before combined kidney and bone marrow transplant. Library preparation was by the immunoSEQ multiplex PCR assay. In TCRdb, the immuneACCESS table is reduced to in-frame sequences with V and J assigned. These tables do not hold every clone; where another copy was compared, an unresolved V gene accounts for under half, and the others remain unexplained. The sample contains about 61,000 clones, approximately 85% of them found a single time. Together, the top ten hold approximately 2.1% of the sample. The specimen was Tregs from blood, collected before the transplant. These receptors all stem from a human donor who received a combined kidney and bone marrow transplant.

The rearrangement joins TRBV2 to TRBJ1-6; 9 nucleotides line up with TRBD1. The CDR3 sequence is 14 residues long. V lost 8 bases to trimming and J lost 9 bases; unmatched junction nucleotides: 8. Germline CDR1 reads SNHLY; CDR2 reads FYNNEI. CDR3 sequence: CASVWGQGGSPLHF. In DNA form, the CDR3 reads TGTGCCAGCGTGTGGGGACAGGGAGGTTCACCCCTCCACTTT.

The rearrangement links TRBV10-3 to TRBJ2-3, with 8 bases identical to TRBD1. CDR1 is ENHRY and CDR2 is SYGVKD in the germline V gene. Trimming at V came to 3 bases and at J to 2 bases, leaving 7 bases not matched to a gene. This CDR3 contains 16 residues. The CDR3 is CAISEQGGNPTDTQYF. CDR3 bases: TGTGCCATCAGTGAACAGGGGGGCAATCCCACAGATACGCAGTATTTT.

CDR3 in amino acids: CTSSRLSCAQSRANVLTF. In nucleotides, the CDR3 is TGCACCAGCAGTCGATTGAGTTGTGCACAAAGTCGGGCCAACGTCCTGACTTTC. The J gene is TRBJ2-6, the V gene TRBV1. TRBV1 is reported as a pseudogene. The CDR3 is 18 residues long.

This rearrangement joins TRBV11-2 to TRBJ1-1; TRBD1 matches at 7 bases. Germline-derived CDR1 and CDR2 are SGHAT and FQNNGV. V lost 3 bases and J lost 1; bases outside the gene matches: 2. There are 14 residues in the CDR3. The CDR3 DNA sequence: TGTGCCAGCAGCTTGGGACAGCCGAACACTGAAGCTTTCTTT. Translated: CASSLGQPNTEAFF.